This T cell receptor (beta chain) originates from a study of T cells after yellow fever vaccination. Study overall: With SMART-Seq v4 Ultra Low Input, the fractions containing low cell numbers were prepared.

Germline CDR1 is LGHDT and CDR2 is YNNKEL (reference sequence). The CDR3 loop spans 13 amino acids. Each CDR3 protein gets one entry after TCRdb re-called the 5' RACE reads with MiXCR. This sample has 150,000 or so distinct CDR3 sequences, with about 6.2% found just once. This clonotype has a single count. The junction does not match germline at one end; this may be a read error. The V call is TRBV3-1, the J call TRBJ1-5; D is uncertain. This receptor was obtained from a man younger than 45 who received the YFV17D yellow fever vaccine. The sequences come from CD4+ T cells sorted from PBMCs, collected 10 days after the yellow fever booster vaccination. The CDR3 protein is CACSKQVPWPQHF. CDR3 DNA: TGTGCCTGCAGCAAGCAGGTCCCTTGGCCACAGCATTTT. Using reference TRBV3-1 and TRBJ1-5 for the parts outside the CDR3, the full variable domain is DTAVSQTPKYLVTQMGNDKSIKCEQNLGHDTMYWYKQDSKKFLKIMFSYNNKELIINETVPNRFSPKSPDKAHLNLHINSLELGDSAVYFCACSKQVPWPQHFGDGTRLSIL.